This passage covers 20 T cell receptor beta chains from one sample sequenced in a study of blood T cell repertoires in COVID-19. TCRdb's table, derived via immunoSEQ multiplex PCR, lists solely in-frame clones and lacks some. In the table there are about 200,000 clones, 80% to 90% of which are singletons. The material sequenced was peripheral blood. Receptors were obtained from a woman of 80 years or more with acute or convalescent COVID-19.

The chain employs TRBV14 and TRBJ2-2; D possibly corresponds to TRBD2 (6 bases). V was clipped by 4 bases and J by 3 bases, with 15 bases between them. This CDR3 comprises 16 residues. Germline V lookup: CDR1 SGHDN, CDR2 FVKESK. DNA of the CDR3: TGTGCCAGCAGCCCTCGGCCGGGGGTGGACACCGGGGAGCTGTTTTTT. Translating gives CASSPRPGVDTGELFF.

The chain is built from TRBV19 and TRBJ2-4; TRBD2 matches 8 bases. Germline lookup yields CDR1 LNHDA and CDR2 SQIVND (reference sequence). This CDR3 has 16 residues. The J segment lost 0 bases and the V segment lost 8 bases, leaving 9 bases of the junction unmatched. As DNA, the CDR3 is TGTGCCAGTTCCAGAACTAGCGGTGGAGCCAAAAACATTCAGTACTTC. It yields the protein CASSRTSGGAKNIQYF.

The chain uses TRBV19 and TRBJ1-2, with TRBD1 identical over 7 bases. Germline V CDR1 and CDR2: LNHDA, SQIVND (reference sequence). V lost 6 bases, J lost 0 bases, and 13 bases stayed unmatched. There are 17 residues in the CDR3. CDR3 nucleotides: TGTGCCAGTAGGACCCTAACGGGACAGACTTCTAACTATGGCTACACCTTC. This codes for CASRTLTGQTSNYGYTF. The full variable domain, its missing parts supplied by reference TRBV19 and TRBJ1-2, is DGGITQSPKYLFRKEGQNVTLSCEQNLNHDAMYWYRQDPGQGLRLIYYSQIVNDFQKGDIAEGYSVSREKKESFPLTVTSAQKNPTAFYLCASRTLTGQTSNYGYTFGSGTRLTVV.

CDR3 sequence: CASSELAGTSINEQFF. The CDR3 coding sequence is TGTGCCAGCAGTGAATTAGCCGGGACTAGCATCAATGAGCAGTTCTTC. The genes are TRBV25-1 and TRBJ2-1, with TRBD2 matching over 9 bases. V was pared by 1 base and J by 6 bases, with 7 bases of the junction left unmatched. The CDR3 consists of 16 residues. Germline V gene data show CDR1 as MGHDK and CDR2 as SYGVNS.

This clone came up once. CDR3 in amino acids: CASSPSRPIQYF. DNA for the CDR3: TGTGCCAGCAGCCCGTCCCGTCCCATTCAGTACTTC. The chain recombines TRBV12-3 or TRBV12-4 with TRBJ2-4; D not resolved. The V end was cut by 6 bases, the J end by 9 bases, with 12 bases between. This CDR3 is built from 12 residues.

The chain couples TRBV19 to TRBJ1-4, with D hard to call. Germline V CDR1 and CDR2: LNHDA, SQIVND (reference sequence). The CDR3 is 15 amino acids. The germline V and J ends were trimmed by 2 bases and 4 bases, with 11 bases remaining between them. CDR3 in DNA: TGTGCCAGTAGTATAATGGCAACAGTTAATGAAAAACTGTTTTTT. It encodes CASSIMATVNEKLFF.

V and J are TRBV9 and TRBJ1-3; no definite D call. Germline loops: CDR1 SGDLS, CDR2 YYNGEE. The CDR3 runs 17 residues. V dropped 0 bases and J dropped 0 bases, with 13 bases sitting between them. In DNA, the CDR3 is TGTGCCAGCAGCGTAGAGGCACTCACTAACTCTGGAAACACCATATATTTT. Protein product: CASSVEALTNSGNTIYF.

The rearrangement links TRBV5-8 to TRBJ1-5, with D perhaps matching TRBD1 (6 bases). CDR3 length: 15 residues. Trimming pared 3 bases from V and 6 bases from J, leaving 16 bases between. CDR1 is SGHTS, CDR2 YDEGEE, per germline. CDR3 sequence: CASSSRGALVQPQHF. The CDR3 coding sequence is TGTGCCAGCAGCTCCCGGGGGGCCCTCGTTCAGCCCCAGCATTTT.

The chain combines TRBV28 with TRBJ1-5; D not certain. This CDR3 region has 13 residues. Germline assignment: CDR1 MDHEN and CDR2 SYDVKM. The V gene lost 6 bases and the J gene lost 2 bases, with 8 bases spanning the gap. CDR3 in DNA: TGTGCCAGCAGGGAGTTGGGCAATCAGCCCCAGCATTTT. This encodes CASRELGNQPQHF.

The V gene is TRBV7-9, the J gene TRBJ2-7; 10 nucleotides agree with TRBD1. This CDR3 spans 14 amino acids. Germline-derived CDR1 and CDR2 are SEHNR and FQNEAQ (reference sequence). The J segment lost 5 bases and the V segment lost 5 bases, leaving 6 bases of the junction unmatched. The CDR3 DNA sequence: TGTGCCAGCAGCCACAGGGACAGGGGAAACGAGCAGTACTTC. Its protein product is CASSHRDRGNEQYF.

The chain links TRBV25-1 to TRBJ1-2; D perhaps matches TRBD1 (6 bases). Germline assignment: CDR1 MGHDK and CDR2 SYGVNS. V lost 6 bases to trimming and J lost 5 bases, with 19 bases between them. This CDR3 contains 15 residues. CDR3 bases: TGTGCCAGCAGCCCTCCCGGGACACAAATTTATGGCTACACCTTC. It is translated as CASSPPGTQIYGYTF.

The chain uses TRBV21-1 and TRBJ1-5. TRBV21-1 is designated a pseudogene. This CDR3 contains 14 residues. For the CDR3, the DNA is TGTGCCCCAACAGTCGGGGGGGTGAGTCAGCCCCAGCATTTT. Protein product: CAPTVGGVSQPQHF.

The chain combines TRBV19 with TRBJ2-3; 11 positions agree with TRBD1. In germline, CDR1 is LNHDA, CDR2 SQIVND (reference sequence). The CDR3 sequence is 15 residues long. The trim removed 5 bases at V and 3 bases at J, leaving 4 bases unmatched. Here the CDR3 DNA reads TGTGCCAGTAGTCCTGGACAGGGGGCTACAGATACGCAGTATTTT. This encodes CASSPGQGATDTQYF.

This clone has more than one count but fewer than ten. Here the CDR3 reads CTSSQDLSETQYF. CDR3 DNA sequence: TGCACCAGCAGCCAAGATCTGTCGGAGACCCAGTACTTC. The genes are TRBV1 and TRBJ2-5; TRBD2 is taken as the D call from the table, unchecked against the DNA. TRBV1 is described as a pseudogene. This CDR3 spans 13 amino acids.

J is TRBJ1-2 and V is TRBV6-1; 9 bases are shared with TRBD1. Per germline, CDR1 MNHNS and CDR2 SASEGT. CDR3 length: 15 amino acids. J was trimmed by 2 bases and V by 3 bases; bases with no gene match: 4. CDR3 nucleotide sequence: TGTGCCAGCAGTGAGAGAACAGGGGGCAACTATGGCTACACCTTC. Amino acids: CASSERTGGNYGYTF.

This clone has more than one count but fewer than ten. The chain is built from TRBV12-3 or TRBV12-4 and TRBJ1-2; D is perhaps TRBD1 (6 bases). Trimming cost V 6 bases and J 4 bases, with 12 bases left between them. This CDR3 has 13 amino acids. The DNA of the CDR3 is TGTGCCAGCAGAAACAGGGCGAGCTATGGCTACACCTTC. Its protein product is CASRNRASYGYTF.

The rearrangement uses TRBV6-5 and TRBJ2-7, with D unresolved. The V and J ends lost 0 bases and 2 bases respectively, with 8 bases between them. The CDR3 is 14 residues long. Germline CDR1 reads MNHEY; CDR2 reads SVGAGI. The DNA for the CDR3 is TGTGCCAGCAGTTACTCTGGGCCCCCCTACGAGCAGTACTTC. Protein product: CASSYSGPPYEQYF.

The table lists this clone with a count of one. This chain connects TRBV18 to TRBJ1-1; D is ambiguous. CDR3 length: 15 residues. Germline-derived CDR1 and CDR2 are KGHSH and LQKENI. V lost 5 bases and J lost 2, with 15 bases in between. The CDR3 spells CASSAYGGLNTEAFF. The CDR3 nucleotides read TGTGCCAGCTCAGCCTATGGTGGGCTAAACACTGAAGCTTTCTTT.

This clone was observed a handful of times. The chain carries TRBV5-4 and TRBJ2-2, with D unclear. The CDR3 is 13 residues long. V dropped 4 bases and J dropped 6 bases, with 10 bases sitting between them. CDR1 SGHNT and CDR2 YYREEE come from the germline V gene (reference sequence). In DNA, the CDR3 is TGTGCCAGCAGCAGAGATTACGCCGGGGAGCTGTTTTTT. It yields the protein CASSRDYAGELFF. Combining the CDR3 with reference TRBV5-4 and TRBJ2-2 gives the whole variable domain ETGVTQSPTHLIKTRGQQVTLRCSSQSGHNTVSWYQQALGQGPQFIFQYYREEENGRGNFPPRFSGLQFPNYSSELNVNALELDDSALYLCASSRDYAGELFFGEGSRLTVL.

This clone was observed a single time. V and J are TRBV20-1 and TRBJ2-5; D gene uncertain. Germline loops: CDR1 DFQATT, CDR2 SNEGSKA (reference sequence). The CDR3 loop spans 15 amino acids. V shed 3 bases and J shed 5 bases, with 19 bases lying between them. The CDR3, as DNA: TGCAGTGCTAGTGCCTCGAGAGGCCTCTGGGAGACCCAGTACTTC. Translated: CSASASRGLWETQYF.